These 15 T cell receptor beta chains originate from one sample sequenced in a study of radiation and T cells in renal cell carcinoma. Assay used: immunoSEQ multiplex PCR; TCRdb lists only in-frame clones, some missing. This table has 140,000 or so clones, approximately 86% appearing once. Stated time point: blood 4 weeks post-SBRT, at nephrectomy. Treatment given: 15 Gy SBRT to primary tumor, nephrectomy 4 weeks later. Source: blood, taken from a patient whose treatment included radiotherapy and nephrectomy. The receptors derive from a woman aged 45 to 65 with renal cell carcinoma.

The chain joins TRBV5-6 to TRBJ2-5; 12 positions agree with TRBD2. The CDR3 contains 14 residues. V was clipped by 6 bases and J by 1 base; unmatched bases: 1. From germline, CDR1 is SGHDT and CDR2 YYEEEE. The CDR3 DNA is TGTGCCAGCATGGGACTAGCGGGCCAAGAGACCCAGTACTTC. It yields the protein CASMGLAGQETQYF.

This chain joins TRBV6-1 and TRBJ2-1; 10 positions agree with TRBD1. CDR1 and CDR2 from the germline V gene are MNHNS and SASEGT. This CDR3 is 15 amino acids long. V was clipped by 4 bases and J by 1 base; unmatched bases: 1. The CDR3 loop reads CASSVGQGSYNEQFF. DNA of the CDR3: TGTGCCAGCAGTGTGGGACAGGGGTCCTACAATGAGCAGTTCTTC.

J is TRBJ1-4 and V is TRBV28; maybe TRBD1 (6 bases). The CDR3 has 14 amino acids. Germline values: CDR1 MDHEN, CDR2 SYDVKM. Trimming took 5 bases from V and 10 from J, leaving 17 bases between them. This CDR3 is CASSLPGQLGKLFF. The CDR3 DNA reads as TGTGCCAGCAGTCTCCCGGGACAATTGGGAAAACTGTTTTTT.

CDR3 sequence (DNA): TGTGCCAGCAGCTCTGGACTGGGAGCCTACAATGAGCAGTTCTTC. Its protein product is CASSSGLGAYNEQFF. The chain employs TRBV7-3 and TRBJ2-1; weak D call: TRBD2 (5 bases). CDR1 SGHTA and CDR2 FQGTGA come from the germline V gene. V dropped 4 bases and J dropped 2 bases, with 12 bases sitting between them. The CDR3 has 15 residues. The whole variable domain, remainder taken from reference TRBV7-3 and TRBJ2-1, is GAGVSQTPSNKVTEKGKYVELRCDPISGHTALYWYRQSLGQGPEFLIYFQGTGAADDSGLPNDRFFAVRPEGSVSTLKIQRTERGDSAVYLCASSSGLGAYNEQFFGPGTRLTVL.

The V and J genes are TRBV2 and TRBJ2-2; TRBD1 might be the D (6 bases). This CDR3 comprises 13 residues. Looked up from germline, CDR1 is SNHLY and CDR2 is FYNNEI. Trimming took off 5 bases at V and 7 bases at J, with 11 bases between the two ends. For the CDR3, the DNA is TGTGCCAGCAGTCTACAGGGAAACGGGGAGCTGTTTTTT. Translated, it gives CASSLQGNGELFF.

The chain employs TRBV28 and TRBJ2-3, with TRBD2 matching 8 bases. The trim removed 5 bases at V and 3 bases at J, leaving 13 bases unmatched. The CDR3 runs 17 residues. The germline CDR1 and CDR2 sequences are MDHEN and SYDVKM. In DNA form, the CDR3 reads TGTGCCAGCAGTCCCCTCCTGAGCGGGAGTTGGACAGATACGCAGTATTTT. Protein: CASSPLLSGSWTDTQYF.

The CDR3 is CASSQPEARGTQYF. The CDR3 nucleotides are TGCGCCAGCAGCCAACCAGAGGCTAGAGGTACGCAGTATTTT. V usage is TRBV4-1 and J usage is TRBJ2-3; D gene uncertain. This CDR3 comprises 14 residues. Germline CDR1 MGHRA, CDR2 YSYEKL. With 2 bases removed from V and 8 bases from J, the gap between germline ends came to 14 bases.

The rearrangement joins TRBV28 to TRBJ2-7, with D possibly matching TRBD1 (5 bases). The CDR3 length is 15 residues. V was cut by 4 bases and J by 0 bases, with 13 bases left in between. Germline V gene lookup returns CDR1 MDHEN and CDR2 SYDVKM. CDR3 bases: TGTGCCAGCAGTTCCGCAGGGATCGGCTCCTACGAGCAGTACTTC. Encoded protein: CASSSAGIGSYEQYF.

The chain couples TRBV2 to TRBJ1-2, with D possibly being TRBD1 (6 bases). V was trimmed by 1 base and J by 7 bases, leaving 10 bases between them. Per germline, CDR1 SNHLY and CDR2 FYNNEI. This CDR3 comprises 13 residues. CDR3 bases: TGTGCCAGCAGTGAAGTCAGGGGTCGTGGCTACACCTTC. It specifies CASSEVRGRGYTF.

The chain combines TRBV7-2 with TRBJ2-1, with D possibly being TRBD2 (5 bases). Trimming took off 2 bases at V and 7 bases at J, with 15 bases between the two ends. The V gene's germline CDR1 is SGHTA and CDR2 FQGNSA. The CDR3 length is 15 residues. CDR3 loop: CASSLMAGQSNEQFF. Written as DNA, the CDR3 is TGTGCCAGCAGCTTAATGGCGGGCCAGTCTAATGAGCAGTTCTTC. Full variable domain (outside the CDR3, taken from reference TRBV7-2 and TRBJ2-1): GAGVSQSPSNKVTEKGKDVELRCDPISGHTALYWYRQSLGQGLEFLIYFQGNSAPDKSGLPSDRFSAERTGGSVSTLTIQRTQQEDSAVYLCASSLMAGQSNEQFFGPGTRLTVL.

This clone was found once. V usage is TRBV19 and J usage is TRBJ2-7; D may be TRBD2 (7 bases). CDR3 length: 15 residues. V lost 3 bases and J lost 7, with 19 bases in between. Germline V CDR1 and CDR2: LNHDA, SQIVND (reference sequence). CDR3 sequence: CASSMGGAPKEEQYF. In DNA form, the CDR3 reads TGTGCCAGTAGTATGGGGGGGGCCCCTAAGGAGGAGCAGTACTTC.

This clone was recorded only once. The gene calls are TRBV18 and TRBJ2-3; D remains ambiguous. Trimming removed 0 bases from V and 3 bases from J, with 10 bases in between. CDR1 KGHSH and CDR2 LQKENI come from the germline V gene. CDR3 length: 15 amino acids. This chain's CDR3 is CASSPPGGLTDTQYF. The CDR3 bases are TGTGCCAGCTCACCACCGGGCGGTCTGACAGATACGCAGTATTTT.

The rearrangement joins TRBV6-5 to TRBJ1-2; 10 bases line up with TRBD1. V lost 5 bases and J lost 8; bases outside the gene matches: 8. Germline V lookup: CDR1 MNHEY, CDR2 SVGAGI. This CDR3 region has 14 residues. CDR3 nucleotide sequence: TGTGCCAGCAGTGGCGGGACAGGGGTTCGGGGCTACACCTTC. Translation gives CASSGGTGVRGYTF.

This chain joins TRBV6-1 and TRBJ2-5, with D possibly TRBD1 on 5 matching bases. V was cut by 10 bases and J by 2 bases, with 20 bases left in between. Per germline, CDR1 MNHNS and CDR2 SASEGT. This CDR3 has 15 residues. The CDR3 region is CATDAQGAGQETQYF. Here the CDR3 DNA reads TGTGCCACCGACGCCCAAGGGGCAGGTCAAGAGACCCAGTACTTC.

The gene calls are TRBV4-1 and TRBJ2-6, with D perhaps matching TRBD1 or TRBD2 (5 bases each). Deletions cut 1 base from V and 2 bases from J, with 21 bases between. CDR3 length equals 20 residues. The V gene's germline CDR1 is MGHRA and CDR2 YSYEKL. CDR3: CASSQVGTLRNSPGANVLTF. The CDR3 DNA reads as TGCGCCAGCAGCCAAGTGGGGACGCTCCGGAATTCCCCTGGGGCCAACGTCCTGACTTTC.